The 13 T cell receptor beta chains below come from one sample, sequenced in a study of blood T cells in healthy people across ages (dated by TCRdb to about 2015). Library creation used 5' RACE. The sample was run on an Illumina HiSeq 2500. A second PCR of about 7 to 12 cycles was run with a J-beta primer mix and a sample-barcoded 5' primer. In TCRdb, the public reads were trimmed at Q25 with fastp and aligned with MiXCR, with productive beta chains retained. One record per CDR3 amino acid sequence lists the most common genes and DNA. In this sample the table shows about 1.5 million distinct CDR3 sequences, 35% to 45% of which occur a single time. The ten biggest clones cover about 4% of the sample. Sequenced material: blood. These receptors were obtained from a woman between 18 and 29 years old in good health.

The chain carries TRBV5-1 and TRBJ2-5, with 13 bases that match TRBD2. The CDR3 spans 17 residues. V gave up 3 bases and J gave up 1 base; unmatched junction bases: 6. CDR1 and CDR2 (germline): SGHRS, YFSETQ. The CDR3 reads CASSSRLAGGLQETQYF. DNA of the CDR3: TGCGCCAGCAGCTCTCGACTAGCGGGGGGCCTCCAAGAGACCCAGTACTTC.

V usage is TRBV18 and J usage is TRBJ1-5, with 9 positions matching TRBD1. Germline CDR1 and CDR2: KGHSH and LQKENI. The ends lost 0 bases at V and 3 bases at J; junction bases unmatched: 3. The CDR3 has 16 amino acids. Here the CDR3 DNA reads TGTGCCAGCTCACCACCCGGGACAGGGAACAATCAGCCCCAGCATTTT. Amino acid sequence: CASSPPGTGNNQPQHF. Drawing the rest from reference TRBV18 and TRBJ1-5, the complete variable domain is NAGVMQNPRHLVRRRGQEARLRCSPMKGHSHVYWYRQLPEEGLKFMVYLQKENIIDESGMPKERFSAEFPKEGPSILRIQQVVRGDSAAYFCASSPPGTGNNQPQHFGDGTRLSIL.

This clonotype has only a few counts. The V and J genes are TRBV15 and TRBJ2-1; TRBD2 matches 7 bases. There are 11 residues in the CDR3. V trimming: 3 bases; J trimming: 13 bases; junction bases outside the gene matches: 3. Looked up from germline, CDR1 is LNHNV and CDR2 is YYDKDF (reference sequence). CDR3 residues: CATSSGLDQFF. The CDR3 bases are TGTGCCACCAGCAGTGGACTAGACCAGTTCTTC.

This chain connects TRBV6-5 to TRBJ1-4; TRBD1 matches 8 bases. Germline CDR1 is MNHEY and CDR2 is SVGAGI. V gave up 5 bases and J gave up 7 bases; unmatched junction bases: 12. The CDR3 is made up of 16 amino acids. The CDR3 nucleotides are TGTGCCAGCAGTCCCCTTCCCGACAGGGGCGGTGAAAAACTGTTTTTT. It specifies CASSPLPDRGGEKLFF.

The J gene is TRBJ2-3, the V gene TRBV7-8; possibly TRBD2 for D (6 bases). Germline V CDR1 and CDR2: SGHVS, FQNEAQ. The length of the CDR3 is 14 residues. The V end was cut by 2 bases, the J end by 5 bases, with 11 bases between. The CDR3 loop reads CASSLTSWGDTQYF. CDR3 nucleotides: TGTGCCAGCAGCTTAACTAGCTGGGGAGATACGCAGTATTTT.

The gene calls are TRBV6-6 and TRBJ2-7; tentatively, D is TRBD1 or TRBD2 (5 bases each). With 0 bases removed from V and 2 bases from J, the gap between germline ends came to 14 bases. The CDR3 runs to 16 residues. CDR1 MNHNY and CDR2 SVGAGI come from the germline V gene (reference sequence). The CDR3 coding sequence is TGTGCCAGCAGTTACTCCCGGGGCACAGGAACCTACGAGCAGTACTTC. It translates to CASSYSRGTGTYEQYF.

The CDR3 reads CASSYLAGAGSNYGYTF. The CDR3 DNA sequence: TGTGCCAGCAGTTACTTAGCGGGGGCAGGGTCCAACTATGGCTACACCTTC. This chain uses TRBV6-5 with TRBJ1-2; D may be TRBD1 (6 bases). The germline V gene has CDR1 MNHEY and CDR2 SVGAGI. CDR3 length equals 17 residues. The V end was cut by 1 base, the J end by 2 bases, with 17 bases between.

The chain joins TRBV7-2 to TRBJ2-7; D possibly corresponds to TRBD2 (7 bases). Trimming stripped 4 bases from V and 0 bases from J, with 16 bases between. This CDR3 spans 16 amino acids. Germline V gene sequence: CDR1 SGHTA, CDR2 FQGNSA. The CDR3 is CASSSKGGTRSYEQYF. The CDR3 DNA sequence: TGTGCCAGCAGCTCCAAGGGGGGGACCCGCTCCTACGAGCAGTACTTC.

V usage is TRBV4-1 and J usage is TRBJ1-2; D is possibly TRBD1 (5 bases). V was pared by 7 bases and J by 2 bases, with 14 bases between. In germline, CDR1 is MGHRA, CDR2 YSYEKL. This CDR3 is built from 14 residues. The CDR3 is CASTQTGANYGYTF. DNA for the CDR3: TGCGCCAGCACCCAGACTGGGGCAAACTATGGCTACACCTTC.

The rearrangement uses TRBV30 and TRBJ2-7; D not certain. The CDR3 loop spans 12 amino acids. The V gene's germline CDR1 is GTSNPN and CDR2 SVGIG (reference sequence). Trimming took off 4 bases at V and 7 bases at J, with 14 bases between the two ends. The CDR3 sequence: CAWNILFGEQYF. Written as DNA, the CDR3 is TGTGCCTGGAATATTTTGTTTGGGGAGCAGTACTTC.

This clonotype was seen repeatedly, ten times or more. This chain uses TRBV7-2 with TRBJ2-7; TRBD1 matches 7 bases. V lost 5 bases, J lost 4 bases, and 8 bases stayed unmatched. The V gene's germline CDR1 is SGHTA and CDR2 FQGNSA. The CDR3 is 14 residues long. The CDR3 is CASSQTGSKYEQYF. The DNA for the CDR3 is TGTGCCAGCAGCCAGACAGGGTCGAAATACGAGCAGTACTTC.

This clonotype was detected a few times. The chain is built from TRBV11-2 and TRBJ1-2; D remains ambiguous. This CDR3 is 17 amino acids long. Germline V lookup: CDR1 SGHAT, CDR2 FQNNGV. V gave up 5 bases and J gave up 0 bases, with 19 bases separating them. The CDR3 loop is CASSQWPPPISNYGYTF. Here the CDR3 DNA reads TGTGCCAGCAGCCAATGGCCCCCTCCTATCTCTAACTATGGCTACACCTTC.

This clonotype has only one observation. An end of the junction does not agree with germline; a read error may underlie this. This chain connects TRBV6-2 or TRBV6-3 to TRBJ2-1, with D possibly matching TRBD1 (5 bases). The germline V gene has CDR1 MNHEY and CDR2 SVGEGT. The CDR3 has 15 amino acids. The CDR3 loop reads CASSRQYSSCNEQFF. In DNA, the CDR3 is TGTGCCAGCAGTAGACAGTACAGCTCCTGCAATGAGCAGTTCTTC.